These 18 T cell receptor beta chains came from one sample sequenced in a study of blood T cell repertoires in COVID-19 (TCRdb year 2020). Library preparation used the immunoSEQ multiplex PCR assay. Here the immuneACCESS table is served through TCRdb, limited to in-frame sequences with V and J called. Missing clones are a known gap in these copies; in checked studies unresolved V genes cover under half, and the rest lacks a known reason. The sample table records around 78,000 clones; roughly 88% of these occur just once. The ten largest clonotypes hold 0.95% to 1.3% of the sample. The sample was peripheral blood. All receptors derive from a woman aged 50 to 65 in a cohort sampled during active COVID-19.

The genes are TRBV28 and TRBJ2-1, with 9 bases identical to TRBD2. The CDR3 has 14 residues. The ends lost 8 bases at V and 2 bases at J; junction bases unmatched: 4. CDR1 is MDHEN and CDR2 is SYDVKM in the germline V gene. DNA for the CDR3: TGTGCCAGCCCCTCTAGCGGGACCTACAATGAGCAGTTCTTC. Its protein is CASPSSGTYNEQFF. Combining the CDR3 with reference TRBV28 and TRBJ2-1 gives the whole variable domain DVKVTQSSRYLVKRTGEKVFLECVQDMDHENMFWYRQDPGLGLRLIYFSYDVKMKEKGDIPEGYSVSREKKERFSLILESASTNQTSMYLCASPSSGTYNEQFFGPGTRLTVL.

This rearrangement joins TRBV5-6 to TRBJ2-2; 7 bases agree with TRBD1. The trim removed 4 bases at V and 1 base at J, leaving 7 bases unmatched. Germline CDR1 and CDR2: SGHDT and YYEEEE. The CDR3 spans 16 residues. Here the CDR3 DNA reads TGTGCCAGCAGCCACAGGGGTGCTTGGAACACCGGGGAGCTGTTTTTT. Amino acid sequence: CASSHRGAWNTGELFF.

V is TRBV6-5 and J is TRBJ2-1; 11 positions agree with TRBD2. Trimming cost V 6 bases and J 8 bases; bases outside gene matches: 6. Germline V gene lookup returns CDR1 MNHEY and CDR2 SVGAGI. This CDR3 spans 14 amino acids. The CDR3 loop is CASSSSGRVYEQFF. The CDR3 nucleotides read TGTGCCAGCAGCAGTAGCGGGAGGGTCTATGAGCAGTTCTTC.

V is TRBV7-3 and J is TRBJ1-1; the D is unclear. The CDR3 runs to 15 residues. CDR1 SGHTA and CDR2 FQGTGA come from the germline V gene. Trimming pared 4 bases from V and 3 bases from J, leaving 15 bases between. The CDR3 bases are TGTGCCAGCAGCTCCAGACCCGGGGTGGACACTGAAGCTTTCTTT. This encodes CASSSRPGVDTEAFF.

This clone was seen a handful of times. The J gene is TRBJ1-1, the V gene TRBV7-8, with D perhaps matching TRBD1 (5 bases). From germline, CDR1 is SGHVS and CDR2 FQNEAQ. The CDR3 contains 14 residues. V was trimmed by 8 bases and J by 2 bases, leaving 15 bases between them. CDR3 nucleotides: TGTGCCAGCGACCCGGGGGGGGGTAACACTGAAGCTTTCTTT. Protein: CASDPGGGNTEAFF.

V gene TRBV5-1 combines with J gene TRBJ2-5; 7 positions agree with TRBD2. Unmatched junction bases numbered 15, after V lost 0 bases and J lost 7 bases. CDR3 length: 17 amino acids. Germline lookup yields CDR1 SGHRS and CDR2 YFSETQ. This chain's CDR3 is CASSLEGGSSPVGTQYF. In DNA form, the CDR3 reads TGCGCCAGCAGCTTGGAGGGCGGGAGCTCCCCGGTGGGGACCCAGTACTTC.

This sequence joins TRBV10-1 and TRBJ2-2; 8 positions match TRBD1. There are 16 residues in the CDR3. Trimming removed 6 bases from V and 4 bases from J; junction bases left unmatched: 10. Germline V gives CDR1 WNHNN, CDR2 SYGVQD (reference sequence). CDR3 nucleotide sequence: TGCGCCAGCAGCCTGACCCGGGACAGGCTCACCGGGGAGCTGTTTTTT. Its protein product is CASSLTRDRLTGELFF.

The chain uses TRBV2 and TRBJ2-3, with 8 positions matching TRBD1. The J segment lost 5 bases and the V segment lost 9 bases, leaving 7 bases of the junction unmatched. Germline CDR1 reads SNHLY; CDR2 reads FYNNEI. The CDR3 is 13 amino acids. DNA for the CDR3: TGTGCCAGTTTACAGGGGGGTGAAGATACGCAGTATTTT. Amino acids: CASLQGGEDTQYF.

The table lists this clone with a few counts. The chain has TRBV4-2 and TRBJ2-7; D is possibly TRBD1 (8 bases). Germline V gives CDR1 LGHNA, CDR2 YNFKEQ. Trimming pared 5 bases from V and 3 bases from J, leaving 20 bases between. There are 16 residues in the CDR3. CDR3 amino acids: CASSRMGGTGNYEQYF. The CDR3 bases are TGTGCCAGCAGCAGGATGGGGGGGACAGGAAACTACGAGCAGTACTTC.

V usage is TRBV27 and J usage is TRBJ2-7, with TRBD1 matching over 10 bases. After removal of 8 bases from V and 3 bases from J, the junction contained 16 bases not matched to a gene. The germline V gene has CDR1 MNHEY and CDR2 SMNVEV (reference sequence). The CDR3 is made up of 17 amino acids. CDR3 loop: CASRAGDRGLRIYEQYF. CDR3 in DNA: TGTGCCAGCCGAGCCGGGGACAGGGGACTGAGAATCTACGAGCAGTACTTC.

The chain couples TRBV5-1 to TRBJ1-6; a weak D match, TRBD1 (5 bases). The V gene lost 0 bases and the J gene lost 5 bases, with 9 bases spanning the gap. The CDR3 is 15 amino acids. CDR1 is SGHRS and CDR2 is YFSETQ in the germline V gene. The CDR3 loop reads CASSLGGLDNSPLHF. The CDR3 DNA reads as TGCGCCAGCAGCTTGGGGGGACTTGATAATTCACCCCTCCACTTT.

This clone appeared a few times. This chain uses TRBV7-2 with TRBJ2-7; TRBD2 matches 11 bases. CDR1 and CDR2 from the germline V gene are SGHTA and FQGNSA. The CDR3 has 17 amino acids. V gave up 3 bases and J gave up 4 bases; unmatched junction bases: 11. The CDR3 sequence is CASSFSLWTSGSYEQYF. The CDR3 region has the DNA TGTGCCAGCAGCTTCTCGCTGTGGACTAGCGGGTCGTACGAGCAGTACTTC. Filled out from reference TRBV7-2 and TRBJ2-7, the complete variable domain reads GAGVSQSPSNKVTEKGKDVELRCDPISGHTALYWYRQSLGQGLEFLIYFQGNSAPDKSGLPSDRFSAERTGGSVSTLTIQRTQQEDSAVYLCASSFSLWTSGSYEQYFGPGTRLTVT.

The V gene is TRBV5-4, the J gene TRBJ2-3; 14 nucleotides agree with TRBD2. The length of the CDR3 is 17 residues. Germline loops: CDR1 SGHNT, CDR2 YYREEE (reference sequence). Unmatched junction bases numbered 5, after V lost 4 bases and J lost 1 base. The CDR3 reads CASSPTSGRVGTDTQYF. The DNA for the CDR3 is TGTGCCAGCAGCCCGACTAGCGGGAGGGTGGGCACAGATACGCAGTATTTT.

This chain links TRBV9 with TRBJ2-1; tentative D call: TRBD2 (6 bases). The CDR3 totals 16 residues. Germline lookup yields CDR1 SGDLS and CDR2 YYNGEE. Trimming cost V 6 bases and J 3 bases, with 19 bases left between them. CDR3 region: CASTPEDFSGYNEQFF. Here the CDR3 DNA reads TGTGCCAGCACCCCAGAGGATTTTAGCGGCTACAATGAGCAGTTCTTC.

This clone has a single count. The V gene is TRBV7-8, the J gene TRBJ2-3, with TRBD2 matching over 12 bases. V lost 5 bases to trimming and J lost 0 bases; unmatched junction nucleotides: 3. The CDR3 is 16 residues long. Per the germline V gene, CDR1 is SGHVS and CDR2 is FQNEAQ. The CDR3, as DNA: TGTGCCAGCAGCCCCGGGACTAGCGGGAGCACAGATACGCAGTATTTT. Protein sequence: CASSPGTSGSTDTQYF.

This chain joins TRBV7-2 and TRBJ1-5; TRBD1 aligns across 8 bases. Looked up from germline, CDR1 is SGHTA and CDR2 is FQGNSA. CDR3 size: 14 residues. V was clipped by 2 bases and J by 7 bases; unmatched bases: 4. The CDR3 nucleotides read TGTGCCAGCAGCTTACAGGGGGCCGGACAGCCCCAGCATTTT. Its protein product is CASSLQGAGQPQHF.

The genes are TRBV9 and TRBJ1-2, with 8 nucleotides matching TRBD1. The CDR3 totals 18 residues. Germline assignment: CDR1 SGDLS and CDR2 YYNGEE. Losses at the gene ends were 3 bases for V and 4 bases for J; bases not matched to a gene: 17. The CDR3 DNA sequence: TGTGCCAGCAGCGCCCGGGACAGGCCTTACTCGGGGGGCTATGGCTACACCTTC. Amino acid sequence: CASSARDRPYSGGYGYTF. Together with reference TRBV9 and TRBJ1-2, the CDR3 gives the full variable domain: DSGVTQTPKHLITATGQRVTLRCSPRSGDLSVYWYQQSLDQGLQFLIQYYNGEERAKGNILERFSAQQFPDLHSELNLSSLELGDSALYFCASSARDRPYSGGYGYTFGSGTRLTVV.

This chain connects TRBV5-1 to TRBJ1-4, with TRBD1 matching 8 bases. CDR3 size: 15 residues. CDR1 is SGHRS, CDR2 YFSETQ, per germline. The trim removed 0 bases at V and 5 bases at J, leaving 3 bases unmatched. CDR3 protein: CASSLAGGANEKLFF. The DNA of the CDR3 is TGCGCCAGCAGCTTGGCAGGGGGCGCAAATGAAAAACTGTTTTTT.